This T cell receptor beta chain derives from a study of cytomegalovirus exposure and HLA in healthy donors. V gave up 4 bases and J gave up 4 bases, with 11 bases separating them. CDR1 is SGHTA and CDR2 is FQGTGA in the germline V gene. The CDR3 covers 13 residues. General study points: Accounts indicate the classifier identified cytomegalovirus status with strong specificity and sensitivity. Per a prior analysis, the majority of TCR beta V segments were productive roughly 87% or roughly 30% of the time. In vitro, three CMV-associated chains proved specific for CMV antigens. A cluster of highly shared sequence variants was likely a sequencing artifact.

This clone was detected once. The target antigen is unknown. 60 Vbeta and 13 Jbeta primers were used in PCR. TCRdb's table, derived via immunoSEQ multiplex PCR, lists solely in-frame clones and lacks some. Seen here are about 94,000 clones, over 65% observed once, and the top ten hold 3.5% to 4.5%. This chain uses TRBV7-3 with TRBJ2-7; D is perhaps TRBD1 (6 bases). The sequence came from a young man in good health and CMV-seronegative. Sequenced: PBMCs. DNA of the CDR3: TGTGCCAGCAGCTCCTCACAGGGATACGAGCAGTACTTC. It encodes CASSSSQGYEQYF.